A selection of T cell receptor beta chains follows, all from one sample in a study of blood T cell repertoires in COVID-19. Generated by immunoSEQ multiplex PCR, the TCRdb table keeps only in-frame clones and is missing some. This sample yields about 180,000 clones, of which approximately 80% are seen a single time; approximately 1.4% belongs to the top ten. The material sequenced was peripheral blood. These receptors came from a human donor in a cohort sampled during active COVID-19. The CDR3 runs from the conserved cysteine through the conserved F or W. Fields, in order: CDR3 protein, CDR3 DNA, V gene, J gene, D gene, clone size. The D gene is left open where the match is weak. Expanded clones are given a class, and other clones once, few, many or no size at all.

cdr3_aa: CASSLPSGRQETQYF
cdr3_nt: TGTGCCAGCAGTCTGCCTAGCGGGAGGCAAGAGACCCAGTACTTC
v_call: TRBV28
j_call: TRBJ2-5
d_call: TRBD2
clone_size: once

cdr3_aa: CASSTGTRNYGYTF
cdr3_nt: TGTGCCAGTAGTACAGGGACAAGGAACTATGGCTACACCTTC
v_call: TRBV19
j_call: TRBJ1-2
d_call: -
clone_size: few

cdr3_aa: CANRGSGANVLTF
cdr3_nt: TGTGCCAACCGGGGTTCTGGGGCCAACGTCCTGACTTTC
v_call: TRBV28
j_call: TRBJ2-6
d_call: -
clone_size: -

cdr3_aa: CASSLGTGVTGYTF
cdr3_nt: TGCGCCAGCAGCTTAGGGACAGGGGTTACTGGCTACACCTTC
v_call: TRBV5-1
j_call: TRBJ1-2
d_call: TRBD1
clone_size: -

cdr3_aa: CASSSGTGGTEAFF
cdr3_nt: TGCGCCAGCAGCTCCGGGACAGGGGGCACTGAAGCTTTCTTT
v_call: TRBV4-1
j_call: TRBJ1-1
d_call: TRBD1
clone_size: -

cdr3_aa: CASSSSREETQYF
cdr3_nt: TGTGCCAGCAGCTCATCCAGGGAAGAGACCCAGTACTTC
v_call: TRBV7-2
j_call: TRBJ2-5
d_call: -
clone_size: -

cdr3_aa: CASSPGTSGSDEQFF
cdr3_nt: TGTGCCAGCTCACCAGGGACTAGCGGGAGTGATGAGCAGTTCTTC
v_call: TRBV18
j_call: TRBJ2-1
d_call: TRBD2
clone_size: once

cdr3_aa: CASSESHGYGYTF
cdr3_nt: TGCGCCAGCAGTGAAAGTCACGGCTATGGCTACACCTTC
v_call: TRBV10-1
j_call: TRBJ1-2
d_call: -
clone_size: few

cdr3_aa: CASSYSLGRLF
cdr3_nt: TGTGCCAGCAGTTACTCGCTTGGGCGTCTCTTT
v_call: TRBV6-5
j_call: TRBJ1-1
d_call: -
clone_size: -

cdr3_aa: CASSLSATNEKLFF
cdr3_nt: TGTGCCAGCAGCCTGTCTGCAACTAATGAAAAACTGTTTTTT
v_call: TRBV3-1/TRBV3-2
j_call: TRBJ1-4
d_call: -
clone_size: once

cdr3_aa: CASSPLPFGYTF
cdr3_nt: TGTGCCAGCAGCCCACTCCCTTTTGGCTACACCTTC
v_call: TRBV9
j_call: TRBJ1-2
d_call: -
clone_size: few

cdr3_aa: CASSPDSYEQYF
cdr3_nt: TGTGCCAGCAGCCCCGACAGCTACGAGCAGTACTTC
v_call: TRBV5-4
j_call: TRBJ2-7
d_call: -
clone_size: -

cdr3_aa: CASSPPGLAGTGELFF
cdr3_nt: TGTGCCAGCTCACCCCCGGGACTAGCGGGGACCGGGGAGCTGTTTTTT
v_call: TRBV18
j_call: TRBJ2-2
d_call: TRBD2
clone_size: -

cdr3_aa: CASSLETSGQYEQFF
cdr3_nt: TGTGCCAGCAGCTTAGAGACTAGCGGCCAATATGAGCAGTTCTTC
v_call: TRBV7-8
j_call: TRBJ2-1
d_call: TRBD2
clone_size: -

cdr3_aa: CASSPHRVNEQFF
cdr3_nt: TGTGCCAGCAGCCCCCACAGGGTCAATGAGCAGTTCTTC
v_call: TRBV9
j_call: TRBJ2-1
d_call: -
clone_size: few

cdr3_aa: CASSQGALSNSPLHF
cdr3_nt: TGTGCCAGCAGCCAAGGAGCCTTGTCTAATTCACCCCTCCACTTT
v_call: TRBV3-1/TRBV3-2
j_call: TRBJ1-6
d_call: -
clone_size: -

cdr3_aa: CASRASGRAETQYF
cdr3_nt: TGTGCCAGCAGAGCCAGCGGGAGGGCGGAGACCCAGTACTTC
v_call: TRBV6-5
j_call: TRBJ2-5
d_call: TRBD2
clone_size: -

cdr3_aa: CASSFASYGYTF
cdr3_nt: TGTGCCAGCAGTTTTGCGAGCTATGGCTACACCTTC
v_call: TRBV12-3/TRBV12-4
j_call: TRBJ1-2
d_call: -
clone_size: -

cdr3_aa: CASSPRTSLTYNEQFF
cdr3_nt: TGTGCCAGCAGCCCCCGGACTAGCTTAACCTACAATGAGCAGTTCTTC
v_call: TRBV7-2
j_call: TRBJ2-1
d_call: TRBD2
clone_size: -

cdr3_aa: CASSYDRVAVNTEAFF
cdr3_nt: TGTGCCAGCAGTTACGACAGGGTTGCGGTGAACACTGAAGCTTTCTTT
v_call: TRBV6-6
j_call: TRBJ1-1
d_call: TRBD1
clone_size: -

cdr3_aa: CASRPRDRGQNTF
cdr3_nt: TGTGCCAGCCGACCCCGGGACAGGGGGCAGAACACCTTC
v_call: TRBV27
j_call: TRBJ1-2
d_call: TRBD1
clone_size: -

cdr3_aa: CASSLVGRGVRNTEAFF
cdr3_nt: TGTGCCAGCAGCTTAGTGGGGCGGGGAGTGAGGAACACTGAAGCTTTCTTT
v_call: TRBV7-8
j_call: TRBJ1-1
d_call: -
clone_size: once

cdr3_aa: CASSLEQRNSPLHF
cdr3_nt: TGTGCCAGCAGCTTAGAACAACGAAATTCACCCCTCCACTTT
v_call: TRBV7-6
j_call: TRBJ1-6
d_call: -
clone_size: once

cdr3_aa: CASSLTGPYSYEQYF
cdr3_nt: TGTGCCAGCAGTCTTACAGGGCCCTACTCCTACGAGCAGTACTTC
v_call: TRBV28
j_call: TRBJ2-7
d_call: -
clone_size: -

cdr3_aa: CASSQERGTSYNEQFF
cdr3_nt: TGTGCCAGCAGCCAAGAACGGGGGACTTCCTACAATGAGCAGTTCTTC
v_call: TRBV4-2
j_call: TRBJ2-1
d_call: -
clone_size: few

cdr3_aa: CASSQDEDPGQGNQQETQYF
cdr3_nt: TGTGCCAGCAGCCAAGATGAGGATCCCGGACAGGGGAACCAACAAGAGACCCAGTACTTC
v_call: TRBV14
j_call: TRBJ2-5
d_call: TRBD1
clone_size: -

cdr3_aa: CASSLVPGLAAYEQYF
cdr3_nt: TGTGCCAGCAGCTTAGTCCCGGGACTAGCGGCCTACGAGCAGTACTTC
v_call: TRBV11-2
j_call: TRBJ2-7
d_call: TRBD2
clone_size: -

cdr3_aa: CASSYRTSGSGTQYF
cdr3_nt: TGTGCCAGCAGCTACCGGACTAGCGGCTCGGGGACCCAGTACTTC
v_call: TRBV7-2
j_call: TRBJ2-5
d_call: TRBD2
clone_size: -

cdr3_aa: CASTPDRTTEAFF
cdr3_nt: TGTGCCAGCACCCCCGACAGGACCACTGAAGCTTTCTTT
v_call: TRBV6-6
j_call: TRBJ1-1
d_call: -
clone_size: -

cdr3_aa: CASSLQGEGTGELFF
cdr3_nt: TGTGCCAGCAGCTTACAGGGGGAAGGGACCGGGGAGCTGTTTTTT
v_call: TRBV7-8
j_call: TRBJ2-2
d_call: TRBD1
clone_size: once

cdr3_aa: CASAGVISYEQYF
cdr3_nt: TGTGCCAGCGCAGGGGTTATCTCCTACGAGCAGTACTTC
v_call: TRBV3-1/TRBV3-2
j_call: TRBJ2-7
d_call: -
clone_size: -

cdr3_aa: CASSPRGLAGFSSYEQYF
cdr3_nt: TGTGCCAGCAGCCCTAGGGGACTAGCGGGGTTTAGCTCCTACGAGCAGTACTTC
v_call: TRBV3-1/TRBV3-2
j_call: TRBJ2-7
d_call: TRBD2
clone_size: -

cdr3_aa: CASSPPSRVNTGELFF
cdr3_nt: TGTGCCAGCTCACCACCGTCCAGGGTAAACACCGGGGAGCTGTTTTTT
v_call: TRBV18
j_call: TRBJ2-2
d_call: -
clone_size: -

cdr3_aa: CASSRRDISYEQYF
cdr3_nt: TGTGCCAGCAGCCGCCGGGACATATCCTACGAGCAGTACTTC
v_call: TRBV7-8
j_call: TRBJ2-7
d_call: -
clone_size: once

cdr3_aa: CASSLLGLEQYF
cdr3_nt: TGTGCCAGCAGTTTACTCGGTCTCGAGCAGTACTTC
v_call: TRBV28
j_call: TRBJ2-7
d_call: -
clone_size: -

cdr3_aa: CATSGGGQTQYF
cdr3_nt: TGTGCCACCAGTGGCGGGGGACAGACCCAGTACTTC
v_call: TRBV24-1
j_call: TRBJ2-5
d_call: TRBD2
clone_size: -

cdr3_aa: CASRSFGSGTNQETQYF
cdr3_nt: TGTGCCAGTAGAAGCTTCGGGAGCGGGACAAACCAAGAGACCCAGTACTTC
v_call: TRBV19
j_call: TRBJ2-5
d_call: -
clone_size: -

cdr3_aa: CASSVATETGGGTEAFF
cdr3_nt: TGTGCCAGCAGCGTAGCTACCGAAACAGGGGGTGGCACTGAAGCTTTCTTT
v_call: TRBV9
j_call: TRBJ1-1
d_call: TRBD1
clone_size: -

cdr3_aa: CASSPDSRISGNTIYF
cdr3_nt: TGCGCCAGCAGCCCGGACAGCCGAATCTCTGGAAACACCATATATTTT
v_call: TRBV5-1
j_call: TRBJ1-3
d_call: -
clone_size: -

cdr3_aa: CASSYFGTGGVYGYTF
cdr3_nt: TGTGCCAGCAGTTACTTCGGGACAGGGGGCGTCTATGGCTACACCTTC
v_call: TRBV6-5
j_call: TRBJ1-2
d_call: TRBD1
clone_size: -

cdr3_aa: CASSGDSGSYEQYF
cdr3_nt: TGCGCCAGCAGCGGGGACAGCGGATCCTACGAGCAGTACTTC
v_call: TRBV5-1
j_call: TRBJ2-7
d_call: TRBD1
clone_size: few

cdr3_aa: CASRRPGGADVIGYTF
cdr3_nt: TGTGCCAGCAGACGACCGGGGGGCGCCGATGTAATTGGCTACACCTTC
v_call: TRBV7-9
j_call: TRBJ1-2
d_call: -
clone_size: -

cdr3_aa: CASRGGAFEKLFF
cdr3_nt: TGTGCCAGCAGGGGGGGGGCGTTTGAAAAACTGTTTTTT
v_call: TRBV27
j_call: TRBJ1-4
d_call: -
clone_size: -